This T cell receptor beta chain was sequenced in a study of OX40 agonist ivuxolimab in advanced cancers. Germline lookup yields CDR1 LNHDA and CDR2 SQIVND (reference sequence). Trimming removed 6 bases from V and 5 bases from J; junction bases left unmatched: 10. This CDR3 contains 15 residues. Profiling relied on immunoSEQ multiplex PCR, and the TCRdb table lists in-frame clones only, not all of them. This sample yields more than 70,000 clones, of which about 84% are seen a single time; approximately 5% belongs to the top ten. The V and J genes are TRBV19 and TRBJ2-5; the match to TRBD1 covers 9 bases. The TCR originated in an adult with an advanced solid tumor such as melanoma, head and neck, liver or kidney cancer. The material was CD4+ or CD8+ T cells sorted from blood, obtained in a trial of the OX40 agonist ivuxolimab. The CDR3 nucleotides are TGTGCCAGTAGCAGTGGGACAGGGAATAGGGAGACCCAGTACTTC. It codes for CASSSGTGNRETQYF.